Detailed here is one T cell receptor beta chain. Only CD45RO-negative cells positively selected for CCR7 counted as naive CD8 cells, so terminally differentiated effector memory CD45RA+ cells were excluded. The record originates from a study of shared clonotypes between healthy human individuals. The repertoire was sequenced with immunoSEQ multiplex PCR; TCRdb's copy has only in-frame clones and lacks some. The repertoire has 500,000 to 700,000 clones, 95% of them found once; the top ten carry 0.11%. Germline CDR1 is SQVTM and CDR2 is ANQGSEA. The CDR3 runs to 12 residues. Trimming left V 5 bases short and J 4 bases short, with 11 bases between.

This receptor was identified in a woman aged 30 to 39 in good health. Sequenced material: naive CD8+ T cells sorted from blood. The V gene is TRBV29-1, the J gene TRBJ1-2; unclear D gene. The CDR3 DNA reads TGCAGCGTTTCCCGCGGGAGCTATGGCTACACCTTC. It codes for CSVSRGSYGYTF.